Shown below are 14 T cell receptor beta chains from a single sample sequenced in a study of blood T cells in healthy people across ages. Sample-barcoded 5' priming and a J-beta primer mix drove a second PCR of roughly 7 to 11 cycles. TCRdb analysed the 5' RACE reads with MiXCR anew, one entry per CDR3 protein. The sample contains more than 900,000 distinct CDR3 sequences, 25% to 35% of which appear only once. The same data also contributed to another study, on T cells of mothers and their children.

The specimen sequenced was blood. The source of these receptors is a woman aged 35 to 49 in good health.

This chain connects TRBV5-1 to TRBJ1-6; D may be TRBD1 (6 bases). The CDR3 sequence is 14 residues long. Trimming stripped 2 bases from V and 10 bases from J, with 13 bases between. Germline V gene lookup returns CDR1 SGHRS and CDR2 YFSETQ. The CDR3 region has the DNA TGCGCCAGCAGCTTCGGGGGCGAGGGCTCACCCCTCCACTTT. Translation gives CASSFGGEGSPLHF.

The chain couples TRBV4-1 to TRBJ1-6, with a possible D match to TRBD1 (5 bases). The CDR3 contains 15 residues. Germline CDR1 and CDR2: MGHRA and YSYEKL. The V gene lost 1 base and the J gene lost 13 bases, with 17 bases spanning the gap. The CDR3 nucleotides are TGCGCCAGCAGCCAAGTCGGCCAGGGTGCTTCCCCCCTCCACTTT. It is translated as CASSQVGQGASPLHF.

This clonotype was found many times. The chain joins TRBV28 to TRBJ2-4, with D perhaps given as TRBD1 or TRBD2 (5 bases each). The CDR3 is made up of 12 amino acids. Germline V gene data show CDR1 as MDHEN and CDR2 as SYDVKM. With 6 bases removed from V and 7 bases from J, the gap between germline ends came to 10 bases. This chain's CDR3 is CASSRGGNIQYF. CDR3 nucleotides: TGTGCCAGCAGCCGGGGCGGGAACATTCAGTACTTC.

This clonotype has only a few counts. The chain employs TRBV7-9 and TRBJ2-1; D is undetermined. The CDR3 is 16 residues long. Germline lookup yields CDR1 SEHNR and CDR2 FQNEAQ (reference sequence). Deletions cut 5 bases from V and 7 bases from J, with 21 bases between. The CDR3: CASSPGLVVGLNEQFF. The CDR3 DNA follows: TGTGCCAGCAGCCCTGGGTTAGTAGTTGGTCTGAATGAGCAGTTCTTC.

There are many counts of this clonotype. The chain uses TRBV29-1 and TRBJ1-2, with 9 bases aligning to TRBD1. V shed 3 bases and J 8 bases; nucleotides not matched to a gene: 10. This CDR3 is built from 14 residues. Germline V gene sequence: CDR1 SQVTM, CDR2 ANQGSEA. The CDR3 nucleotides read TGCAGCGTTGACGTCGGGGGACAGGGTAGCGGCTACACCTTC. Translating gives CSVDVGGQGSGYTF.

This clonotype was seen a few times. The chain employs TRBV5-1 and TRBJ2-7; the D call may be TRBD1 or TRBD2 (6 bases each). The V gene's germline CDR1 is SGHRS and CDR2 YFSETQ. The CDR3 has 16 amino acids. With 4 bases removed from V and 0 bases from J, the gap between germline ends came to 17 bases. CDR3 nucleotide sequence: TGCGCCAGCAGCCCCCAAGGGGGGTATGGCTCCTACGAGCAGTACTTC. Protein sequence: CASSPQGGYGSYEQYF.

This clonotype was detected only a few times. The chain links TRBV4-1 to TRBJ2-3; 7 bases fit TRBD2. The CDR3 has 16 residues. The junction had 10 bases not matched to a gene; V was cut back by 4 bases and J by 3 bases. CDR1 MGHRA and CDR2 YSYEKL come from the germline V gene. The CDR3 region has the DNA TGCGCCAGCAGCCCCATTGTACTAGCGAGGACAGATACGCAGTATTTT. It yields the protein CASSPIVLARTDTQYF.

About this clonotype itself: Germline and junction disagree at one end, which may indicate a read error. V gene TRBV28 combines with J gene TRBJ2-6, with a tentative D call TRBD1 (5 bases). Germline-derived CDR1 and CDR2 are MDHEN and SYDVKM. The CDR3 contains 15 residues. In DNA, the CDR3 is TGTGCCAACAGTTTAGCAGGGTCTGGGGCCAACGTCCTGACTTTC. Amino acids: CANSLAGSGANVLTF. Using reference TRBV28 and TRBJ2-6 for the parts outside the CDR3, the full variable domain is DVKVTQSSRYLVKRTGEKVFLECVQDMDHENMFWYRQDPGLGLRLIYFSYDVKMKEKGDIPEGYSVSREKKERFSLILESASTNQTSMYLCANSLAGSGANVLTFGAGSRLTVL.

This clonotype was observed many times. The J gene is TRBJ1-4, the V gene TRBV4-2; D is possibly TRBD1 (6 bases). Germline V gene data show CDR1 as LGHNA and CDR2 as YNFKEQ. CDR3 size: 12 residues. Trimming stripped 1 base from V and 12 bases from J, with 9 bases between. This chain's CDR3 is CASSQGTEELFF. The CDR3 DNA is TGTGCCAGCAGCCAAGGGACAGAAGAACTGTTTTTT.

Comment on this clonotype: One end of the junction fails to match germline, which may point to a read error. The V gene is TRBV28, the J gene TRBJ1-2, with TRBD1 matching 9 bases. Germline CDR1 and CDR2: MDHEN and SYDVKM. CDR3 length: 11 amino acids. The CDR3 nucleotides read TGTGCTGTAGACAGGGGGACTGGCCACACCTTC. The encoded protein is CAVDRGTGHTF.

This clonotype was detected a few times. The rearrangement joins TRBV19 to TRBJ2-1; D may be TRBD1 (6 bases). With 3 bases removed from V and 9 bases from J, the gap between germline ends came to 12 bases. The CDR3 consists of 13 residues. Germline CDR1 and CDR2: LNHDA and SQIVND (reference sequence). For the CDR3, the DNA is TGTGCCAGTAGTATGAACAGGGTCCCTGAGCAGTTCTTC. Translated: CASSMNRVPEQFF.

As for this clonotype: A junction end diverges from the germline sequence, so it may reflect a read error. The gene calls are TRBV4-3 and TRBJ2-6, with D uncertain. The CDR3 is made up of 17 amino acids. Germline CDR1 LGHNA, CDR2 YSLEER. The CDR3 DNA reads TGCGCCAGCAACCAAGAGTTGAGACCCTCTGGGGCCAACGTCCTGACTTTC. It encodes CASNQELRPSGANVLTF.

The chain joins TRBV12-3 or TRBV12-4 to TRBJ1-6; perhaps TRBD1 as D (6 bases). Trimming shortened V by 2 bases and J by 9 bases, and 14 bases separated the two germline ends. The CDR3 has 15 amino acids. CDR3 coding DNA: TGTGCCAGCAGTTTACGGGGGGCGCGGGGTTCACCCCTCCACTTT. It encodes CASSLRGARGSPLHF.

The chain carries TRBV29-1 and TRBJ2-1, with no clear D. V was trimmed by 6 bases and J by 5 bases, leaving 14 bases between them. This CDR3 region has 13 residues. Germline assignment: CDR1 SQVTM and CDR2 ANQGSEA. CDR3 amino acids: CSVGRIANNEQFF. Here the CDR3 DNA reads TGCAGCGTCGGACGGATTGCAAACAATGAGCAGTTCTTC.